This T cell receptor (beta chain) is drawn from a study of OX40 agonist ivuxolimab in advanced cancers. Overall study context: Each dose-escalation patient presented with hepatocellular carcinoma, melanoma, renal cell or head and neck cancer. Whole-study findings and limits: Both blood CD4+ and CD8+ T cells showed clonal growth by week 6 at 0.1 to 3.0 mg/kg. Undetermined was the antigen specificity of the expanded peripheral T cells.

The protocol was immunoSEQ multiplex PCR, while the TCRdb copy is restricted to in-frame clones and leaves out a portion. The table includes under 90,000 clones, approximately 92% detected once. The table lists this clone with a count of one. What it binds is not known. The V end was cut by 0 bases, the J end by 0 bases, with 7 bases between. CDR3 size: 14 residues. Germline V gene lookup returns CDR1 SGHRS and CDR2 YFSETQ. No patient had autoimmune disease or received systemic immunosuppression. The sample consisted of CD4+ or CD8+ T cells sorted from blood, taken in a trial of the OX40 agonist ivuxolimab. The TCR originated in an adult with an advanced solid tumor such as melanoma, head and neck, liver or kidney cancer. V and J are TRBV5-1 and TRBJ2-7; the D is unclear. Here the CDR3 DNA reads TGCGCCAGCAGCTTGGTGAGCCTCTCCTACGAGCAGTACTTC. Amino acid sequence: CASSLVSLSYEQYF.